Shown below are 22 T cell receptor beta chains from a single sample sequenced in a study of patients and donors after allogeneic stem cell transplantation. TCRdb itself ran the RT-PCR reads through MiXCR, one entry per CDR3 protein. The sample yields roughly 940,000 distinct CDR3 sequences, about a sixth seen once. What was sequenced was blood, either unsorted or a sorted T cell fraction (not recorded which). Receptors originate from a human donor who was either an allogeneic HSCT recipient or a stem cell or donor lymphocyte infusion donor (not recorded which). It is not recorded whose cells these are; they may come from a transplant donor.

This clonotype occurred a few times. The chain links TRBV7-2 to TRBJ2-7; 9 bases fit TRBD2. Germline V lookup: CDR1 SGHTA, CDR2 FQGNSA. J was trimmed by 0 bases and V by 5 bases; bases with no gene match: 11. This CDR3 spans 17 amino acids. CDR3 in DNA: TGTGCCAGCAGCCGTATGGAGATTAGCGGGAGCTCCTACGAGCAGTACTTC. Translated: CASSRMEISGSSYEQYF.

V usage is TRBV7-8 and J usage is TRBJ2-1; D remains ambiguous. The CDR3 is made up of 15 amino acids. The germline gives CDR1 SGHVS, CDR2 FQNEAQ. Trimming removed 2 bases from V and 6 bases from J, with 14 bases in between. CDR3 loop: CASSLPPDHFNEQFF. The CDR3 DNA is TGTGCCAGCAGCTTACCGCCCGATCATTTCAATGAGCAGTTCTTC.

This clonotype was detected a few times. The chain combines TRBV18 with TRBJ1-1; D perhaps matches TRBD1 (6 bases). CDR1 is KGHSH, CDR2 LQKENI, per germline. CDR3 length: 19 residues. With 0 bases removed from V and 4 bases from J, the gap between germline ends came to 24 bases. The CDR3 bases are TGTGCCAGCTCACCACCTGAGGTCGGGACTCGGTGGGGGGCCACTGAAGCTTTCTTT. Protein: CASSPPEVGTRWGATEAFF. The variable domain in full, completed from reference TRBV18 and TRBJ1-1, reads NAGVMQNPRHLVRRRGQEARLRCSPMKGHSHVYWYRQLPEEGLKFMVYLQKENIIDESGMPKERFSAEFPKEGPSILRIQQVVRGDSAAYFCASSPPEVGTRWGATEAFFGQGTRLTVV.

The table lists this clonotype with a few counts. This rearrangement joins TRBV4-3 to TRBJ2-7; D is ambiguous. The germline gives CDR1 LGHNA, CDR2 YSLEER. Trimming removed 1 base at V and 3 bases at J, with 10 bases between. The CDR3 is made up of 14 amino acids. CDR3 nucleotide sequence: TGCGCCAGCAGCCAAGGGGCGAGAGACTACGAGCAGTACTTC. Its translation: CASSQGARDYEQYF.

This clonotype was detected a few times. The chain has TRBV7-2 and TRBJ1-2; 9 bases are shared with TRBD1. V lost 5 bases, J lost 2 bases, and 6 bases stayed unmatched. The germline V gene has CDR1 SGHTA and CDR2 FQGNSA. The CDR3 is 15 residues long. The CDR3 DNA reads as TGTGCCAGCAGCCCTAGGACAGGGGACAACTATGGCTACACCTTC. Translation gives CASSPRTGDNYGYTF.

This chain joins TRBV7-8 and TRBJ2-7; 8 bases line up with TRBD2. The CDR3 consists of 12 residues. From germline, CDR1 is SGHVS and CDR2 FQNEAQ. V was clipped by 5 bases and J by 11 bases; unmatched bases: 8. For the CDR3, the DNA is TGTGCCAGCAGCGTTGGGGGAGCGGGAGAGTACTTC. It codes for CASSVGGAGEYF.

The chain couples TRBV6-5 to TRBJ1-2, with TRBD1 as a possible D gene (5 bases). Trimming pared 0 bases from V and 6 bases from J, leaving 20 bases between. This CDR3 comprises 17 residues. The germline gives CDR1 MNHEY, CDR2 SVGAGI. In DNA, the CDR3 is TGTGCCAGCAGTTACTCCCCAGGGTACGGGTCCGGTAATGGCTACACCTTC. Protein sequence: CASSYSPGYGSGNGYTF.

The chain joins TRBV7-9 to TRBJ2-2, with 8 bases aligning to TRBD1. The CDR3 has 14 residues. Germline V gives CDR1 SEHNR, CDR2 FQNEAQ (reference sequence). The V gene end was trimmed by 5 bases and the J gene end by 6 bases; junction bases not matched to a gene: 5. The CDR3 here is CASSPKTGAGELFF. CDR3 bases: TGTGCCAGCAGCCCGAAGACAGGGGCCGGGGAGCTGTTTTTT.

This sequence joins TRBV7-8 and TRBJ2-1; 7 bases match TRBD1. Germline lookup yields CDR1 SGHVS and CDR2 FQNEAQ. V gave up 3 bases and J gave up 11 bases; unmatched junction bases: 1. The CDR3 is 11 residues long. As DNA, the CDR3 is TGTGCCAGCAGCTTGGGACAGCAGCAGTTCTTC. It codes for CASSLGQQQFF.

This clonotype showed up many times. This rearrangement joins TRBV5-1 to TRBJ1-2; tentative D call: TRBD1 (5 bases). CDR3 length: 12 residues. V lost 1 base and J lost 6, with 7 bases in between. Germline V gene lookup returns CDR1 SGHRS and CDR2 YFSETQ. The DNA for the CDR3 is TGCGCCAGCAGCTTGCTCAGGGATGGCTACACCTTC. It specifies CASSLLRDGYTF.

The gene calls are TRBV15 and TRBJ2-7; D is possibly TRBD1 or TRBD2 (5 bases each). CDR3 length: 16 residues. The V end lost 3 bases, the J end lost 2 bases, and 17 bases lay between the germline ends. CDR1 is LNHNV and CDR2 is YYDKDF in the germline V gene (reference sequence). The DNA of the CDR3 is TGTGCCACCAGCAGGTCCGGGGCAGGGAGAGCCTACGAGCAGTACTTC. Amino acid sequence: CATSRSGAGRAYEQYF.

Only a few counts were recorded for this clonotype. The chain uses TRBV5-1 and TRBJ2-1, with D possibly TRBD2 on 5 matching bases. The germline V gene has CDR1 SGHRS and CDR2 YFSETQ. CDR3 length equals 15 residues. The V and J ends lost 4 bases and 5 bases respectively, with 16 bases between them. In DNA, the CDR3 is TGCGCCAGCAGCCGGGGTCAGCAATGGGACAATGAGCAGTTCTTC. This encodes CASSRGQQWDNEQFF.

This clonotype has just one count. With a much larger clone just one base away, this may be a read error. The rearrangement links TRBV4-1 to TRBJ1-2; no clear D. Germline V gives CDR1 MGHRA, CDR2 YSYEKL. The CDR3 covers 13 residues. The CDR3 sequence is CPSSQEGLGGYTF. In DNA, the CDR3 is TGCCCCAGCAGCCAAGAGGGTTTAGGTGGCTACACCTTC.

This clonotype was seen at least ten times. One end of the junction varies from germline; a read error may be responsible. This chain joins TRBV5-1 and TRBJ1-2; 9 bases are shared with TRBD1. Germline V lookup: CDR1 SGHRS, CDR2 YFSETQ. The CDR3 covers 14 residues. The CDR3 is CASSLGQGNYGYTF. DNA for the CDR3: TGTGCCAGCAGCTTAGGACAGGGGAACTATGGCTACACCTTC.

The rearrangement joins TRBV6-5 to TRBJ1-2; D ambiguous. CDR3 length equals 14 residues. V was cut by 3 bases and J by 4 bases, with 12 bases left in between. Germline V CDR1 and CDR2: MNHEY, SVGAGI. The CDR3, as DNA: TGTGCCAGCAGTTATTTGTTACAGACCTATGGCTACACCTTC. Protein product: CASSYLLQTYGYTF.

The CDR3 protein is CASCDTSGANVLTF. Here the CDR3 DNA reads TGTGCCAGCTGTGACACCTCTGGGGCCAACGTCCTGACTTTC. V and J are TRBV12-3 or TRBV12-4 and TRBJ2-6; the D is unclear. Deletions cut 8 bases from V and 0 bases from J, with 8 bases between. The CDR3 runs 14 residues.

The chain recombines TRBV7-8 with TRBJ2-5; D is possibly TRBD1 or TRBD2 (6 bases each). Trimming removed 1 base from V and 5 bases from J, with 14 bases in between. The CDR3 extends over 15 amino acids. Germline V CDR1 and CDR2: SGHVS, FQNEAQ. CDR3 protein: CASSLEGGAMETQYF. The CDR3 DNA reads as TGTGCCAGCAGCTTAGAGGGGGGAGCGATGGAGACCCAGTACTTC. The whole variable domain, remainder taken from reference TRBV7-8 and TRBJ2-5, is GAGVSQSPRYKVAKRGQDVALRCDPISGHVSLFWYQQALGQGPEFLTYFQNEAQLDKSGLPSDRFFAERPEGSVSTLKIQRTQQEDSAVYLCASSLEGGAMETQYFGPGTRLLVL.

This clonotype was seen repeatedly, ten times or more. This rearrangement joins TRBV9 to TRBJ1-3, with D maybe TRBD1 (5 bases). Germline V CDR1 and CDR2: SGDLS, YYNGEE. Trimming removed 1 base at V and 0 bases at J, with 8 bases between. This CDR3 is built from 15 residues. In DNA form, the CDR3 reads TGTGCCAGCAGCGTACGTGACAGCTCTGGAAACACCATATATTTT. It is translated as CASSVRDSSGNTIYF.

The CDR3 loop reads CASSLRGQGGEAQHF. In DNA form, the CDR3 reads TGCGCCAGCAGCTTAAGGGGACAGGGCGGTGAAGCCCAGCATTTT. This sequence joins TRBV5-1 and TRBJ1-5; 9 bases map to TRBD1. The V gene end was trimmed by 2 bases and the J gene end by 11 bases; junction bases not matched to a gene: 11. CDR1 is SGHRS, CDR2 YFSETQ, per germline. The CDR3 has 15 amino acids.

The CDR3 DNA is TGTGCCAGCAGGATGGGACAGGGAGTCGGTCAGCCCCAGCATTTT. Its translation is CASRMGQGVGQPQHF. The chain carries TRBV6-1 and TRBJ1-5, with TRBD1 matching over 9 bases. Germline V gene sequence: CDR1 MNHNS, CDR2 SASEGT. The ends lost 6 bases at V and 6 bases at J; junction bases unmatched: 9. The CDR3 length is 15 residues.

This clonotype was seen ten or more times. The genes are TRBV12-3 or TRBV12-4 and TRBJ1-1; D not certain. The ends were cut back, 2 bases at V and 4 bases at J, with 2 bases in the middle. The CDR3 has 11 amino acids. The DNA of the CDR3 is TGTGCCAGCAGTTTATTCACTGAAGCTTTCTTT. It specifies CASSLFTEAFF.

This clonotype showed up just a few times. The chain has TRBV4-2 and TRBJ1-1; D unclear. The CDR3 sequence is 15 residues long. Germline V lookup: CDR1 LGHNA, CDR2 YNFKEQ. V lost 3 bases to trimming and J lost 0 bases, with 11 bases between them. The CDR3 sequence: CASSHPSPMNTEAFF. DNA of the CDR3: TGTGCCAGCAGCCATCCTTCACCGATGAACACTGAAGCTTTCTTT.